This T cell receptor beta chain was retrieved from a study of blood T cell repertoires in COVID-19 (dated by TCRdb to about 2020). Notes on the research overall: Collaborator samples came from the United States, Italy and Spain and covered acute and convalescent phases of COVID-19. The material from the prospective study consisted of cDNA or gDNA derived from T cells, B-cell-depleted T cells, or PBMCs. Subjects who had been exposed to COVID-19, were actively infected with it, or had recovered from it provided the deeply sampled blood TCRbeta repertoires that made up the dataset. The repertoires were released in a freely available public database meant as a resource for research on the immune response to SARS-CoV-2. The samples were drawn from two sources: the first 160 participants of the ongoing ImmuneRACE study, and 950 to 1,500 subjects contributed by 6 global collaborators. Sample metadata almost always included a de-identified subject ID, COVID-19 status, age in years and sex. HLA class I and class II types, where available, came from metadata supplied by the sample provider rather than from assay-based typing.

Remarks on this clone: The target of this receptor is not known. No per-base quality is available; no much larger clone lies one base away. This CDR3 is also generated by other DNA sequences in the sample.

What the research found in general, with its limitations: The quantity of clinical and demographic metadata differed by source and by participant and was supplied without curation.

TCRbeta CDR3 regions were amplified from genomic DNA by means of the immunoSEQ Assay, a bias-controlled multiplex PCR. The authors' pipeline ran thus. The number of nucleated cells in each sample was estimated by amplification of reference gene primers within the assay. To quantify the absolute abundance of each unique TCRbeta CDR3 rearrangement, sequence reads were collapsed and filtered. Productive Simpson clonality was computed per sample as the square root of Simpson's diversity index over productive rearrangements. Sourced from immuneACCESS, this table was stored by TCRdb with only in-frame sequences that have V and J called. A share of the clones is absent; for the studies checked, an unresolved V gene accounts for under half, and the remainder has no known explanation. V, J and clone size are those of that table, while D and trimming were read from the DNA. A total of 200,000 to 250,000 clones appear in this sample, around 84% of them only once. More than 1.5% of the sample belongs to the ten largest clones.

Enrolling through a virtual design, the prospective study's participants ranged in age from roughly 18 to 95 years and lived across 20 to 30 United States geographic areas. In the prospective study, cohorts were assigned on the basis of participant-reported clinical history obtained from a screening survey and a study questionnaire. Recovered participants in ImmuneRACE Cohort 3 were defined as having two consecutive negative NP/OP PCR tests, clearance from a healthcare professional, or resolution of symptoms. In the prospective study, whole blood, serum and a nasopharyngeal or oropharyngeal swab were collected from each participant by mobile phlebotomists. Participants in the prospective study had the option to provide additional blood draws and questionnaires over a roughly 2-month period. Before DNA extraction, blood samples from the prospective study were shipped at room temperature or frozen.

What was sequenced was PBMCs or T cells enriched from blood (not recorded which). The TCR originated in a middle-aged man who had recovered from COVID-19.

For the CDR3, the sequence is CASSPSSRGNTEAFF. The sequenced DNA: TGTGCCAGCTCACCGAGTTCCAGGGGGAACACTGAAGCTTTCTTT. The chain joins TRBV18 to TRBJ1-1, with TRBD1 as a weak D call on 6 bases. V is pared back by 3 bases and J by 1 base, with 12 bases lying between the germline termini. From the germline V gene, CDR1 is KGHSH and CDR2 is LQKENI. The CDR3 measures 15 amino acids from cysteine to phenylalanine. Just CDR3 DNA is preserved here, 45 bases in frame from base 1.